This is a list of T cell receptor beta chains from one sample in a study of blood T cells in healthy people across ages. Using its own MiXCR run on the 5' RACE reads, TCRdb lists one record per CDR3 protein. The sample includes 850,000 to 1,000,000 distinct CDR3 sequences, 40% to 60% seen only once; the top ten take over 10%. Sequencing used blood. All receptors come from a man aged 25-45 years in good health. Each CDR3 is given with its conserved first and last residue. The D gene is left open where the match is weak. The size entry is marked missing in some rows and otherwise reads once, few, many or a size class.

TRBD1	TRBV20-1	TRBJ2-5	NA	CSAQGDQETQYF	TGCAGTGCTCAGGGGGACCAAGAGACCCAGTACTTC
NA	TRBV15	TRBJ2-1	few	CATGRENPYNEQFF	TGTGCCACCGGTCGGGAGAACCCCTACAATGAGCAGTTCTTC
NA	TRBV4-1	TRBJ2-7	NA	CASSPRGAYYEQYF	TGCGCCAGCAGCCCAAGGGGGGCCTACTACGAGCAGTACTTC
NA	TRBV7-9	TRBJ2-1	NA	CASSFSIETQFF	TGTGCCAGCAGCTTCTCCATAGAGACCCAGTTCTTC
NA	TRBV29-1	TRBJ1-4	NA	CSGREGNEKLFF	TGCAGCGGCCGGGAGGGTAATGAAAAACTGTTTTTT
TRBD1	TRBV6-2/TRBV6-3	TRBJ2-7	NA	CASSDRTGGAYEQYF	TGTGCCAGCAGCGATCGGACAGGTGGGGCCTACGAGCAGTACTTC
TRBD1	TRBV6-6	TRBJ1-2	NA	CASRTGTVGYTF	TGTGCCAGCAGGACCGGGACAGTTGGCTACACCTTC
NA	TRBV5-1	TRBJ1-5	NA	CASSLEGEQPQHF	TGCGCCAGCAGCTTGGAAGGGGAACAGCCCCAGCATTTT
TRBD1	TRBV7-9	TRBJ2-1	few	CASSFFGTGTHNEQFF	TGTGCCAGCAGCTTTTTCGGGACAGGCACTCACAATGAGCAGTTCTTC
NA	TRBV27	TRBJ1-1	NA	CASSFSPGMNTEAFF	TGTGCCAGCAGTTTTTCCCCAGGGATGAACACTGAAGCTTTCTTT
TRBD2	TRBV9	TRBJ2-3	NA	CASSVATPGLNIPTYTDTQYF	TGTGCCAGCAGCGTAGCTACACCGGGACTAAATATCCCAACTTACACAGATACGCAGTATTTT
NA	TRBV19	TRBJ1-5	NA	CASSSLLQGTQPQHF	TGTGCCAGTAGTTCTCTCTTACAGGGAACGCAGCCCCAGCATTTT
TRBD2	TRBV4-1	TRBJ2-5	NA	CASSQENSGVENPQYF	TGCGCCAGCAGCCAAGAAAATAGCGGGGTTGAAAACCCCCAGTACTTC
NA	TRBV6-2/TRBV6-3	TRBJ2-5	NA	CASSYEDPRSEAQYF	TGTGCCAGCAGTTATGAAGATCCTAGATCGGAGGCCCAGTACTTC
NA	TRBV20-1	TRBJ2-7	NA	CSARDRTEASYEQYF	TGCAGTGCTAGAGATAGGACTGAGGCCTCCTACGAGCAGTACTTC
TRBD1	TRBV4-1	TRBJ2-7	NA	CASTLAWGGQGSYEQYF	TGCGCCAGCACCCTCGCCTGGGGCGGACAGGGTTCCTACGAGCAGTACTTC
TRBD1	TRBV15	TRBJ2-7	few	CATSSSGTGFLVQYF	TGTGCCACCAGCAGCTCCGGGACAGGGTTTTTAGTGCAGTACTTC
TRBD1	TRBV5-1	TRBJ2-1	NA	CASSLEFTGGNEQFF	TGCGCCAGCAGCTTGGAATTCACAGGGGGGAATGAGCAGTTCTTC
TRBD2	TRBV29-1	TRBJ2-5	few	CSVEGSGRSGEQETQYF	TGCAGCGTTGAGGGTAGCGGGAGGTCAGGAGAACAAGAGACCCAGTACTTC
NA	TRBV29-1	TRBJ2-7	NA	CSVARPLSYEQYF	TGCAGCGTCGCCCGTCCGTTGAGCTACGAGCAGTACTTC
NA	TRBV12-3/TRBV12-4	TRBJ1-2	NA	CASSSALSGHSDGYTF	TGTGCCAGCAGTTCAGCGCTATCAGGCCACTCGGATGGCTACACCTTC